Described below is a single T cell receptor (beta chain) sequence and its context. Its matching antigen is unknown. This entry is derived from a study of T cell responses to AZD1222 COVID-19 vaccine. The V gene lost 5 bases and the J gene lost 3 bases, with 14 bases spanning the gap. The V gene's germline CDR1 is SGHVS and CDR2 FNYEAQ. This CDR3 contains 15 residues. Findings and limits, study-wide: Across spike, vaccine-associated CD4 TCRs were found, dominant at 160-218 and 743-854. Spike-specific TCR breadth and depth were elevated following two AZD1222 doses. There were mostly white British donors and more females than males, and clonal diversity was possibly underestimated. Repertoires were collected only later (after the peak T cell response had occurred).

The assay was immunoSEQ multiplex PCR, and TCRdb's table has in-frame clones only and misses some. The repertoire holds 75,000 to 95,000 clones, approximately 90% seen once, with roughly a fifth in the top ten. This TCR derives from an adult in good health. The chain recombines TRBV7-6 with TRBJ1-5; TRBD1 is a possible D gene (5 bases). The sample here was peripheral blood, taken on day 0 of AZD1222 vaccination. As DNA, the CDR3 is TGTGCCAGCAGCCCGCCCCTGGGGGTCAATCAGCCCCAGCATTTT. Translation: CASSPPLGVNQPQHF.